The 31 T cell receptor beta chains below all came from one sample that was sequenced in a study of blood T cell repertoires in COVID-19. Produced via immunoSEQ multiplex PCR; TCRdb's table is partial and in-frame only. The table has hundreds of thousands of clones, roughly 87% seen once. The sample was PBMCs or T cells enriched from blood (not recorded which). Receptors were obtained from a woman aged 18-29 years who had recovered from COVID-19.

This clone was recorded only once. The chain uses TRBV4-3 and TRBJ2-3; D is ambiguous. The V gene's germline CDR1 is LGHNA and CDR2 YSLEER. CDR3 length: 12 residues. The V end lost 1 base, the J end lost 7 bases, and 6 bases lay between the germline ends. Here the CDR3 reads CASSQGTNTQYF. CDR3 nucleotides: TGCGCCAGCAGCCAAGGAACTAATACGCAGTATTTT.

The V and J genes are TRBV19 and TRBJ1-1; tentative D call: TRBD1 (6 bases). Germline CDR1 and CDR2: LNHDA and SQIVND (reference sequence). The CDR3 contains 15 residues. V was pared by 3 bases and J by 4 bases, with 15 bases between. The CDR3 nucleotides read TGTGCCAGTAGTATTCACAGGGATGGAGGCACTGAAGCTTTCTTT. Translated: CASSIHRDGGTEAFF. Drawing the rest from reference TRBV19 and TRBJ1-1, the complete variable domain is DGGITQSPKYLFRKEGQNVTLSCEQNLNHDAMYWYRQDPGQGLRLIYYSQIVNDFQKGDIAEGYSVSREKKESFPLTVTSAQKNPTAFYLCASSIHRDGGTEAFFGQGTRLTVV.

This clone was detected once. The gene calls are TRBV7-8 and TRBJ1-3; D unresolved. CDR1 and CDR2 from the germline V gene are SGHVS and FQNEAQ. This CDR3 spans 15 amino acids. V was shortened by 3 bases and J by 0 bases, with 9 bases between the two germline ends. The CDR3: CASSLFQASGNTIYF. CDR3 coding DNA: TGTGCCAGCAGCTTGTTCCAGGCCTCTGGAAACACCATATATTTT.

This CDR3 is CASSRRDRRNEQYF. CDR3 DNA: TGTGCCAGCAGCCGGCGGGACAGGCGAAACGAGCAGTACTTC. The V and J genes are TRBV28 and TRBJ2-7, with 8 bases aligning to TRBD1. The germline gives CDR1 MDHEN, CDR2 SYDVKM. V dropped 6 bases and J dropped 5; count of bases not matched to a gene: 9. This CDR3 spans 14 amino acids. The full variable domain, in which reference TRBV28 and TRBJ2-7 provide the parts outside the CDR3, is DVKVTQSSRYLVKRTGEKVFLECVQDMDHENMFWYRQDPGLGLRLIYFSYDVKMKEKGDIPEGYSVSREKKERFSLILESASTNQTSMYLCASSRRDRRNEQYFGPGTRLTVT.

V and J are TRBV12-2 and TRBJ2-2; the table's D gene call, TRBD1, was not cross checked with the DNA. TRBV12-2 is a documented pseudogene. The CDR3 extends over 12 amino acids. The CDR3 nucleotides read TGTGCAAGAAACAGTCCCCCCGGGGAGCTGTTTTTT. Encoded protein: CARNSPPGELFF.

DNA of the CDR3: TGTGCCAGCAGCTTAGTGGGGACTAGCCCAGATACGCAGTATTTT. This codes for CASSLVGTSPDTQYF. The chain joins TRBV7-2 to TRBJ2-3; 9 bases fit TRBD2. The length of the CDR3 is 15 residues. V lost 1 base to trimming and J lost 4 bases; unmatched junction nucleotides: 3. Germline CDR1 is SGHTA and CDR2 is FQGNSA. The full variable domain, completed using reference TRBV7-2 and TRBJ2-3, is GAGVSQSPSNKVTEKGKDVELRCDPISGHTALYWYRQSLGQGLEFLIYFQGNSAPDKSGLPSDRFSAERTGGSVSTLTIQRTQQEDSAVYLCASSLVGTSPDTQYFGPGTRLTVL.

This sequence joins TRBV28 and TRBJ1-2; 8 bases match TRBD1. V was pared by 6 bases and J by 8 bases, with 11 bases of the junction left unmatched. The CDR3 spans 14 residues. The germline CDR1 and CDR2 sequences are MDHEN and SYDVKM. The chain's CDR3 is CASRRMTGAPGYTF. Written as DNA, the CDR3 is TGTGCCAGCAGGCGGATGACAGGGGCGCCCGGCTACACCTTC.

Comments on this clone: Other DNA sequences in this specimen translate into the identical CDR3. J is TRBJ2-7 and V is TRBV4-3, with 9 positions matching TRBD1. Germline trimming cut 3 bases from V and 5 bases from J; bases unmatched to any gene: 2. The CDR3 is made up of 13 amino acids. CDR1 and CDR2 (germline): LGHNA, YSLEER. This CDR3 is CASSHGQGNEQYF. CDR3 in DNA: TGCGCCAGCAGCCATGGACAGGGGAACGAGCAGTACTTC.

The chain combines TRBV6-5 with TRBJ2-7; TRBD1 matches 10 bases. The length of the CDR3 is 12 residues. Germline CDR1 and CDR2: MNHEY and SVGAGI. After removal of 6 bases from V and 6 bases from J, the junction contained 2 bases not matched to a gene. The CDR3 spells CASSRQGAEQYF. Written as DNA, the CDR3 is TGTGCCAGCAGCCGACAGGGGGCCGAGCAGTACTTC.

For this clone: The sample holds other DNA sequences that translate to the same CDR3. The chain joins TRBV6-5 to TRBJ1-2; perhaps TRBD1 as D (5 bases). Per the germline V gene, CDR1 is MNHEY and CDR2 is SVGAGI. The germline V and J ends were trimmed by 0 bases and 8 bases, with 10 bases remaining between them. This CDR3 region has 13 residues. In DNA form, the CDR3 reads TGTGCCAGCAGTTACTCCGGGGGAGAGGGCTACACCTTC. It is translated as CASSYSGGEGYTF.

This chain links TRBV12-5 with TRBJ1-2; no definite D call. V was clipped by 7 bases and J by 6 bases, with 24 bases between them. The CDR3 spans 16 residues. Germline V gene lookup returns CDR1 LGHNT and CDR2 FRNRAP. CDR3 in amino acids: CASASGGQVIGNGYTF. The CDR3 nucleotides are TGTGCTAGTGCCAGCGGTGGGCAGGTGATTGGGAATGGCTACACCTTC.

The chain links TRBV29-1 to TRBJ1-1; TRBD1 matches at 7 bases. The CDR3 loop spans 15 amino acids. Germline V gene lookup returns CDR1 SQVTM and CDR2 ANQGSEA. Trimming removed 5 bases from V and 3 bases from J; junction bases left unmatched: 12. CDR3 nucleotides: TGCAGCGTTCCCCGGGACAGAAGTGATTACACTGAAGCTTTCTTT. Protein: CSVPRDRSDYTEAFF.

This clone was observed a few times. The gene calls are TRBV28 and TRBJ1-3, with D perhaps matching TRBD1 (6 bases). V lost 6 bases, J lost 4 bases, and 16 bases lay in between. The germline V gene encodes CDR1 MDHEN and CDR2 SYDVKM. The CDR3 covers 15 residues. The CDR3 DNA reads TGTGCCAGCAGACTCAGGGGACCCGCGGGAAACACCATATATTTT. Protein product: CASRLRGPAGNTIYF. Based on the CDR3 plus reference TRBV28 and TRBJ1-3, the full variable domain is DVKVTQSSRYLVKRTGEKVFLECVQDMDHENMFWYRQDPGLGLRLIYFSYDVKMKEKGDIPEGYSVSREKKERFSLILESASTNQTSMYLCASRLRGPAGNTIYFGEGSWLTVV.

The V and J genes are TRBV19 and TRBJ2-5; 7 nucleotides align to TRBD2. CDR3 length: 14 amino acids. J was trimmed by 5 bases and V by 1 base; bases with no gene match: 4. Germline V gene data show CDR1 as LNHDA and CDR2 as SQIVND (reference sequence). The CDR3 loop reads CASSIGGRGETQYF. The CDR3, as DNA: TGTGCCAGTAGTATAGGCGGGAGAGGCGAGACCCAGTACTTC.

This chain connects TRBV9 to TRBJ2-7; 7 bases agree with TRBD2. The CDR3 extends over 15 amino acids. V lost 4 bases, J lost 2 bases, and 9 bases stayed unmatched. CDR1 and CDR2 (germline): SGDLS, YYNGEE. The CDR3 reads CASSPWGGVTYEQYF. As DNA, the CDR3 is TGTGCCAGCAGCCCTTGGGGAGGGGTAACCTACGAGCAGTACTTC.

The genes are TRBV7-6 and TRBJ2-1; 13 nucleotides match TRBD2. CDR3 length equals 15 residues. Germline CDR1 is SGHVS and CDR2 is FNYEAQ. V lost 1 base, J lost 8 bases, and 2 bases stayed unmatched. CDR3 protein: CASSLGTSGGYEQFF. CDR3 sequence (DNA): TGTGCCAGCAGCTTAGGGACTAGCGGGGGCTATGAGCAGTTCTTC.

This chain joins TRBV15 and TRBJ2-7; the match to TRBD2 covers 8 bases. Germline CDR1 is LNHNV and CDR2 is YYDKDF (reference sequence). This CDR3 has 16 amino acids. Trimming cost V 3 bases and J 4 bases; bases outside gene matches: 11. Here the CDR3 reads CATSSGGEAGVYEQYF. The CDR3 DNA follows: TGTGCCACCAGCAGTGGGGGGGAAGCGGGGGTATACGAGCAGTACTTC.

The chain joins TRBV5-1 to TRBJ2-7, with D uncertain. V lost 1 base to trimming and J lost 1 base, with 9 bases between them. CDR1 is SGHRS and CDR2 is YFSETQ in the germline V gene. CDR3 length: 14 residues. CDR3 coding DNA: TGCGCCAGCAGCTTGTACCAGGCTTCCTACGAGCAGTACTTC. It specifies CASSLYQASYEQYF. The full variable domain, with the rest looked up from reference TRBV5-1 and TRBJ2-7, is KAGVTQTPRYLIKTRGQQVTLSCSPISGHRSVSWYQQTPGQGLQFLFEYFSETQRNKGNFPGRFSGRQFSNSRSEMNVSTLELGDSALYLCASSLYQASYEQYFGPGTRLTVT.

This sequence joins TRBV6-1 and TRBJ1-6, with a possible D match to TRBD1 (5 bases). CDR3 size: 14 residues. Germline V gives CDR1 MNHNS, CDR2 SASEGT. Between the trimmed V and J ends, which lost 2 bases and 6 bases, there was a span of 8 bases. The CDR3 here is CASSEYRTNSPLHF. As DNA, the CDR3 is TGTGCCAGCAGTGAATACAGGACTAATTCACCCCTCCACTTT.

The chain has TRBV9 and TRBJ1-3; possibly TRBD1 for D (6 bases). Trimming cost V 4 bases and J 8 bases, with 13 bases left between them. Germline values: CDR1 SGDLS, CDR2 YYNGEE. This CDR3 spans 13 amino acids. The CDR3, as DNA: TGTGCCAGCAGCATAGGACAGCTAGACACCATATATTTT. It yields the protein CASSIGQLDTIYF.

This chain uses TRBV28 with TRBJ1-2; TRBD1 agrees at 10 bases. The CDR3 runs 14 residues. V lost 2 bases to trimming and J lost 7 bases; unmatched junction nucleotides: 4. The germline CDR1 and CDR2 sequences are MDHEN and SYDVKM. This CDR3 is CASSLDRGRIGYTF. The DNA for the CDR3 is TGTGCCAGCAGTTTAGACAGGGGGCGGATTGGCTACACCTTC.

This clone appeared a few times. V usage is TRBV18 and J usage is TRBJ1-1, with unresolved D. The CDR3 has 12 amino acids. CDR1 is KGHSH and CDR2 is LQKENI in the germline V gene. The germline V and J ends were trimmed by 3 bases and 4 bases, with 6 bases remaining between them. The CDR3 loop is CASSPAVTEAFF. The CDR3 region has the DNA TGTGCCAGCTCACCGGCAGTCACTGAAGCTTTCTTT. The full variable domain, in which reference TRBV18 and TRBJ1-1 provide the parts outside the CDR3, is NAGVMQNPRHLVRRRGQEARLRCSPMKGHSHVYWYRQLPEEGLKFMVYLQKENIIDESGMPKERFSAEFPKEGPSILRIQQVVRGDSAAYFCASSPAVTEAFFGQGTRLTVV.

The chain couples TRBV11-3 to TRBJ1-4; D unresolved. Germline V lookup: CDR1 SGHNT, CDR2 YENEEA. This CDR3 is 14 amino acids long. V lost 6 bases and J 6 bases, leaving 14 bases between the germline ends. The CDR3 DNA reads TGTGCCAGCAGGTTGGCGGTTGAAGATGAAAAACTGTTTTTT. It codes for CASRLAVEDEKLFF. The full variable domain, rest sourced from reference TRBV11-3 and TRBJ1-4, is EAGVVQSPRYKIIEKKQPVAFWCNPISGHNTLYWYLQNLGQGPELLIRYENEEAVDDSQLPKDRFSAERLKGVDSTLKIQPAELGDSAVYLCASRLAVEDEKLFFGSGTQLSVL.

J is TRBJ1-1 and V is TRBV3-1 (or the pseudogene TRBV3-2); D not certain. Germline CDR1 and CDR2: LGHDT and YNNKEL (reference sequence). The CDR3 sequence is 13 residues long. The V end lost 1 base, the J end lost 4 bases, and 7 bases lay between the germline ends. CDR3: CASSQVVGTEAFF. CDR3 DNA: TGTGCCAGCAGCCAAGTGGTCGGCACTGAAGCTTTCTTT.

The chain carries TRBV19 and TRBJ1-4; TRBD1 matches at 7 bases. There are 15 residues in the CDR3. Germline assignment: CDR1 LNHDA and CDR2 SQIVND (reference sequence). V gave up 9 bases and J gave up 8 bases; unmatched junction bases: 15. CDR3: CASSGSTGAGEKLFF. The CDR3 nucleotides read TGTGCCAGCTCGGGGAGCACAGGGGCCGGGGAAAAACTGTTTTTT.

The chain couples TRBV11-3 to TRBJ1-1; 7 bases map to TRBD1. The ends lost 3 bases at V and 1 base at J; junction bases unmatched: 2. The CDR3 contains 14 residues. The germline CDR1 and CDR2 sequences are SGHNT and YENEEA. CDR3 nucleotides: TGTGCCAGCAGCTTGTCAGGGGGGAACACTGAAGCTTTCTTT. Translating gives CASSLSGGNTEAFF.

The chain employs TRBV4-3 and TRBJ1-1; no firm D call. This CDR3 region has 15 residues. Germline values: CDR1 LGHNA, CDR2 YSLEER. V dropped 0 bases and J dropped 6 bases, with 14 bases sitting between them. DNA for the CDR3: TGCGCCAGCAGCCAAGAACAGACAAGGCGGGCTGAAGCTTTCTTT. Its protein product is CASSQEQTRRAEAFF.

This sequence joins TRBV18 and TRBJ2-7; D possibly corresponds to TRBD1 (6 bases). Germline V gene sequence: CDR1 KGHSH, CDR2 LQKENI. CDR3 length: 14 residues. V gave up 4 bases and J gave up 3 bases, with 13 bases separating them. The CDR3 loop is CASSLNRDGYEQYF. The CDR3, as DNA: TGTGCCAGCTCACTAAACAGGGACGGCTACGAGCAGTACTTC.

This clone has only a few counts. The chain employs TRBV30 and TRBJ1-3; TRBD1 is a possible D gene (6 bases). In germline, CDR1 is GTSNPN, CDR2 SVGIG (reference sequence). The V gene lost 2 bases and the J gene lost 10 bases, with 24 bases spanning the gap. The length of the CDR3 is 16 residues. The CDR3 bases are TGTGCCTGGAGTCGGGGGGGCCATACAGGGATCGGGACCATATATTTT. It is translated as CAWSRGGHTGIGTIYF.

The J gene is TRBJ2-1, the V gene TRBV25-1; tentatively, D is TRBD2 (5 bases). This CDR3 contains 14 residues. CDR1 MGHDK and CDR2 SYGVNS come from the germline V gene. V was shortened by 4 bases and J by 10 bases, with 17 bases between the two germline ends. This CDR3 reads CASSGLAGATEQFF. For the CDR3, the DNA is TGTGCCAGCAGTGGGCTAGCAGGTGCGACAGAGCAGTTCTTC.

V is TRBV29-1 and J is TRBJ1-2; 7 bases fit TRBD1. Germline V gene data show CDR1 as SQVTM and CDR2 as ANQGSEA. The ends lost 4 bases at V and 4 bases at J; junction bases unmatched: 6. CDR3 size: 13 residues. In nucleotides, the CDR3 is TGCAGCGTTGCATCCGGGGACAGCTATGGCTACACCTTC. This encodes CSVASGDSYGYTF.